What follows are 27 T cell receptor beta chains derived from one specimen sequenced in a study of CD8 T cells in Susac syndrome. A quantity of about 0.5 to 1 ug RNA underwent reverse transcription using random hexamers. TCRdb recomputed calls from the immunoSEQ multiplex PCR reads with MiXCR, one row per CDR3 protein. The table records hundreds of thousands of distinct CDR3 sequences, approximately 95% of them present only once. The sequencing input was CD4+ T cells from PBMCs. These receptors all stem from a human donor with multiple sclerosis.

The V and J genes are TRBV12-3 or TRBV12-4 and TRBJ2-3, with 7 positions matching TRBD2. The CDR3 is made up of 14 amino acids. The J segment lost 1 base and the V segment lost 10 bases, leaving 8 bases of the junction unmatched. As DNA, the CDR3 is TGTGCCACCACCTGGGGAGGGGGCACAGATACGCAGTATTTT. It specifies CATTWGGGTDTQYF.

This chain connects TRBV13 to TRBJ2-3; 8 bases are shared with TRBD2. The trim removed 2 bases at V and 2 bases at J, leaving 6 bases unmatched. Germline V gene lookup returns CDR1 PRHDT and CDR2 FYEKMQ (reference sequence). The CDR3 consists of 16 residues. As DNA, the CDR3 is TGTGCCAGCAGCTTAAGACGGGGGGGCCACACAGATACGCAGTATTTT. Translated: CASSLRRGGHTDTQYF.

The CDR3 sequence: CASSLAGGYGYTF. CDR3 sequence (DNA): TGTGCCAGCAGTTTAGCGGGGGGGTATGGCTACACCTTC. The gene calls are TRBV12-3 or TRBV12-4 and TRBJ1-2; tentative D call: TRBD1 (5 bases). Trimming stripped 0 bases from V and 5 bases from J, with 7 bases between. This CDR3 spans 13 amino acids.

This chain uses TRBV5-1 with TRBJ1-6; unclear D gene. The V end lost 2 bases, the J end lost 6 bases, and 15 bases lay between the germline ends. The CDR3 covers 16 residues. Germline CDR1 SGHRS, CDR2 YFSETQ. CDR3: CASSFTGIGGNSPLHF. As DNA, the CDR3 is TGCGCCAGCAGCTTCACCGGCATCGGCGGTAATTCACCCCTCCACTTT.

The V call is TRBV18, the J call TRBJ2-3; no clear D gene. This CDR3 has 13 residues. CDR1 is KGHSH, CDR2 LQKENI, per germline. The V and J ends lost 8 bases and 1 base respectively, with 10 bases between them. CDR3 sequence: CASPSQGTDTQYF. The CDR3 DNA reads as TGTGCCAGCCCCTCGCAGGGCACAGATACGCAGTATTTT.

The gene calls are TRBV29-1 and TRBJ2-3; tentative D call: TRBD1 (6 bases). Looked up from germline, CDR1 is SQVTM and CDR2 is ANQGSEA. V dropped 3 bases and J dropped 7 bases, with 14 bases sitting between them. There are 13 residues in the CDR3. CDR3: CSVERQGRNTQYF. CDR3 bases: TGCAGCGTTGAGCGTCAGGGGCGGAATACGCAGTATTTT.

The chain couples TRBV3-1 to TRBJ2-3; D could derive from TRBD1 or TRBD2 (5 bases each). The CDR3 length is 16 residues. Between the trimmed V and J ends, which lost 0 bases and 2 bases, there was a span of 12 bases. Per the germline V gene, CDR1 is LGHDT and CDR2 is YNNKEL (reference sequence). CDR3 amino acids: CASSQDEGIHTDTQYF. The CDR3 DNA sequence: TGTGCCAGCAGCCAAGATGAGGGGATACACACAGATACGCAGTATTTT.

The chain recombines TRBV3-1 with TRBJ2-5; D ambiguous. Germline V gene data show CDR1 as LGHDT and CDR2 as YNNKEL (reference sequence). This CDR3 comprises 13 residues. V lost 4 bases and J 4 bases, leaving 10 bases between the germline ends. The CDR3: CASSLKGPETQYF. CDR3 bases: TGTGCCAGCAGCCTTAAAGGCCCAGAGACCCAGTACTTC.

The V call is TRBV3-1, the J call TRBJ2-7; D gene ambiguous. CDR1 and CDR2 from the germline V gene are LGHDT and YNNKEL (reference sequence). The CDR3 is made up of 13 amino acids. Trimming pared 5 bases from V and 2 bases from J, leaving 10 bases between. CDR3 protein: CASSSPRTYEQYF. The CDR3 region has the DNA TGTGCCAGCAGCTCACCGAGGACCTACGAGCAGTACTTC.

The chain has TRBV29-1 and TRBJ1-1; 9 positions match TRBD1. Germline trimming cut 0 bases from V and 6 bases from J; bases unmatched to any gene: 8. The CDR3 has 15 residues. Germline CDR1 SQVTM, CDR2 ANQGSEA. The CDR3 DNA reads TGCAGCGTTGAAGATCGAGGGACAGGGACTTCTGAAGCTTTCTTT. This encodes CSVEDRGTGTSEAFF.

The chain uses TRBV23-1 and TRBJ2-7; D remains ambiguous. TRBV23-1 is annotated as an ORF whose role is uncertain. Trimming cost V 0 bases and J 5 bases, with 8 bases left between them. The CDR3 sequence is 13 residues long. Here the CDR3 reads CASSQSKVNEQYV. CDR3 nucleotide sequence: TGCGCCAGCAGTCAATCCAAGGTCAACGAGCAGTACGTC.

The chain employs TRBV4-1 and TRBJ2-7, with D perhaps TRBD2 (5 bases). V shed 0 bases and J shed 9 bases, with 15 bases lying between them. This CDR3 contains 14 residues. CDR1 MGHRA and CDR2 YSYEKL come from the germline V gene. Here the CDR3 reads CASSQDSPAAGQYF. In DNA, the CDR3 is TGCGCCAGCAGCCAAGATTCCCCCGCGGCGGGGCAGTACTTC.

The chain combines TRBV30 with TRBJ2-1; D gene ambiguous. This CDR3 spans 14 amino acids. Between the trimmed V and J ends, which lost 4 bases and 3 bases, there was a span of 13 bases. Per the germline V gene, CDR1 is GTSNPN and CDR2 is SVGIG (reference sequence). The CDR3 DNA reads TGTGCCTGGAAGGAACAGCCCAACTACAATGAGCAGTTCTTC. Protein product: CAWKEQPNYNEQFF.

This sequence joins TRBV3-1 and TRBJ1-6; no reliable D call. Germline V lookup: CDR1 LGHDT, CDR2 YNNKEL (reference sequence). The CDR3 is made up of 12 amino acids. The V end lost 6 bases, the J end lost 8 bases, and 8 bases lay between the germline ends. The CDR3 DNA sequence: TGTGCCAGCAGGTTTCAGGATTCACCCCTCCACTTT. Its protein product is CASRFQDSPLHF.

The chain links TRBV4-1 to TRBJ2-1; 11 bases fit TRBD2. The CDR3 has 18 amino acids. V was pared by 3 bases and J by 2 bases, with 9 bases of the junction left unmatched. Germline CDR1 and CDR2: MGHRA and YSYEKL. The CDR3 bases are TGCGCCAGCAGCCAGGGGGGTTCGACTAGCGGGGCCTACAATGAGCAGTTCTTC. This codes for CASSQGGSTSGAYNEQFF.

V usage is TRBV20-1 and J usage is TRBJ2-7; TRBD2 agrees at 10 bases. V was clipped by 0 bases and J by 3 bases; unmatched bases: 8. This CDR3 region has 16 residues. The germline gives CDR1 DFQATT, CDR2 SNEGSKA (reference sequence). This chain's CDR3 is CSAREGASGGGYEQYV. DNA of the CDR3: TGCAGTGCTAGAGAAGGAGCGAGCGGGGGGGGCTACGAGCAGTACGTC.

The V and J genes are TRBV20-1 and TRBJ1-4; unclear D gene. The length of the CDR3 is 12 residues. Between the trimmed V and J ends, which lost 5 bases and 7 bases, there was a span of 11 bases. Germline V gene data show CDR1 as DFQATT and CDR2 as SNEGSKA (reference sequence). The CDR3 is CSAQYRVEKLFF. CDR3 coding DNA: TGCAGTGCTCAATATAGGGTTGAAAAACTGTTTTTT.

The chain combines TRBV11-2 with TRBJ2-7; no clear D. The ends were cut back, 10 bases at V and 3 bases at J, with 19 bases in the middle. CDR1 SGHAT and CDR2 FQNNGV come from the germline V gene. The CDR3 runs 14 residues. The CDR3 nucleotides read TGTGCCACCCTACCGCCGAGCTCCAGCTACGAGCAGTACTTC. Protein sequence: CATLPPSSSYEQYF. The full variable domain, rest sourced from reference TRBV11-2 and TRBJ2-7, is EAGVAQSPRYKIIEKRQSVAFWCNPISGHATLYWYQQILGQGPKLLIQFQNNGVVDDSQLPKDRFSAERLKGVDSTLKIQPAKLEDSAVYLCATLPPSSSYEQYFGPGTRLTVT.

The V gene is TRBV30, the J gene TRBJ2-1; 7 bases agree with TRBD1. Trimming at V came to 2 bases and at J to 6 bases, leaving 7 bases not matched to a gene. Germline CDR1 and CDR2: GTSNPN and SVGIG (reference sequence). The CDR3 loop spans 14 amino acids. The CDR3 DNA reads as TGTGCCTGGAGTAAAGGGGGACAGATCAATGAGCAGTTCTTC. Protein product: CAWSKGGQINEQFF. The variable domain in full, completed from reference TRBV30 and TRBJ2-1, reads SQTIHQWPATLVQPVGSPLSLECTVEGTSNPNLYWYRQAAGRGLQLLFYSVGIGQISSEVPQNLSASRPQDRQFILSSKKLLLSDSGFYLCAWSKGGQINEQFFGPGTRLTVL.

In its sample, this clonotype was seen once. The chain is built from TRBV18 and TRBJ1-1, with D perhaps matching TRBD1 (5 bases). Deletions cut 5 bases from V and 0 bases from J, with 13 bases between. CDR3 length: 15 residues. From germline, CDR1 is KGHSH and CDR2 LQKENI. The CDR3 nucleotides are TGTGCCAGCTCAAGACTAGGACAATTGAACACTGAAGCTTTCTTT. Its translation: CASSRLGQLNTEAFF.

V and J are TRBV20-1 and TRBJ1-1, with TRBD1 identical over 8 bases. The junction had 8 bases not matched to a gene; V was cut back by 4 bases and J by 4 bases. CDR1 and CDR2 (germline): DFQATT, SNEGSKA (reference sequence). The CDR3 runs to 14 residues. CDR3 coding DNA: TGCAGTGCTACGGGGGCGGACAGGGTCACTGAAGCTTTCTTT. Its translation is CSATGADRVTEAFF.

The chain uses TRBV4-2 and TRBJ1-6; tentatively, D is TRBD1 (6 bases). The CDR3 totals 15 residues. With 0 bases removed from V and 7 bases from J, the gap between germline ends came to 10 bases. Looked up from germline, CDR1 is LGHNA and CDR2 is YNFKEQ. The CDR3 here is CASSQDTGLNSPLHF. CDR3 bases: TGTGCCAGCAGCCAAGATACAGGGCTAAATTCACCCCTCCACTTT.

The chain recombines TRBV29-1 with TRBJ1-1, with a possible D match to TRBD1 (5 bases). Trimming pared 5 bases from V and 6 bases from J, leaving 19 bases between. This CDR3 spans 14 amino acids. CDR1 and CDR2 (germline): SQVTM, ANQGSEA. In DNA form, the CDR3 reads TGCAGCGTTATAGCGGGCTCTGGGGGGTCTGAAGCTTTCTTT. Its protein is CSVIAGSGGSEAFF.

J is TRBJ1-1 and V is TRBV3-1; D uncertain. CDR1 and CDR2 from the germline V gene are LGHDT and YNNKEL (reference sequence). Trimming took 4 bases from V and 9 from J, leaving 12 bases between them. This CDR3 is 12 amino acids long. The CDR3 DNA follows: TGTGCCAGCAGCCCGTCATCAACACAAGCTTTCTTT. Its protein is CASSPSSTQAFF.

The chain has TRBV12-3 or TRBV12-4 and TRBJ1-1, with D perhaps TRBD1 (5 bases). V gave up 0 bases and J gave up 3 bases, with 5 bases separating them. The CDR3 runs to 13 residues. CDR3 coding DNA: TGTGCCAGCAGTTTAGCAGGGGACACTGAAGCTTTCTTT. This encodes CASSLAGDTEAFF.

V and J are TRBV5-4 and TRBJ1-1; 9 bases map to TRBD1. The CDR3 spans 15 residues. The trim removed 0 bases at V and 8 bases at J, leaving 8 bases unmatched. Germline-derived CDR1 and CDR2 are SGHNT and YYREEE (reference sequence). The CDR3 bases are TGTGCCAGCAGCTTGGGGTCCTCACAGGGGGCAGAAGCTTTCTTT. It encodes CASSLGSSQGAEAFF.

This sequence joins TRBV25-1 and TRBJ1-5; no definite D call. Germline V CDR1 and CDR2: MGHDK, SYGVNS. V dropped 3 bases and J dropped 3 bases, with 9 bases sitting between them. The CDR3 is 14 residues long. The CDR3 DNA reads TGTGCCAGCAGTGAGTCCAGGACCAATCAGCCCCAGCATTTT. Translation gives CASSESRTNQPQHF.